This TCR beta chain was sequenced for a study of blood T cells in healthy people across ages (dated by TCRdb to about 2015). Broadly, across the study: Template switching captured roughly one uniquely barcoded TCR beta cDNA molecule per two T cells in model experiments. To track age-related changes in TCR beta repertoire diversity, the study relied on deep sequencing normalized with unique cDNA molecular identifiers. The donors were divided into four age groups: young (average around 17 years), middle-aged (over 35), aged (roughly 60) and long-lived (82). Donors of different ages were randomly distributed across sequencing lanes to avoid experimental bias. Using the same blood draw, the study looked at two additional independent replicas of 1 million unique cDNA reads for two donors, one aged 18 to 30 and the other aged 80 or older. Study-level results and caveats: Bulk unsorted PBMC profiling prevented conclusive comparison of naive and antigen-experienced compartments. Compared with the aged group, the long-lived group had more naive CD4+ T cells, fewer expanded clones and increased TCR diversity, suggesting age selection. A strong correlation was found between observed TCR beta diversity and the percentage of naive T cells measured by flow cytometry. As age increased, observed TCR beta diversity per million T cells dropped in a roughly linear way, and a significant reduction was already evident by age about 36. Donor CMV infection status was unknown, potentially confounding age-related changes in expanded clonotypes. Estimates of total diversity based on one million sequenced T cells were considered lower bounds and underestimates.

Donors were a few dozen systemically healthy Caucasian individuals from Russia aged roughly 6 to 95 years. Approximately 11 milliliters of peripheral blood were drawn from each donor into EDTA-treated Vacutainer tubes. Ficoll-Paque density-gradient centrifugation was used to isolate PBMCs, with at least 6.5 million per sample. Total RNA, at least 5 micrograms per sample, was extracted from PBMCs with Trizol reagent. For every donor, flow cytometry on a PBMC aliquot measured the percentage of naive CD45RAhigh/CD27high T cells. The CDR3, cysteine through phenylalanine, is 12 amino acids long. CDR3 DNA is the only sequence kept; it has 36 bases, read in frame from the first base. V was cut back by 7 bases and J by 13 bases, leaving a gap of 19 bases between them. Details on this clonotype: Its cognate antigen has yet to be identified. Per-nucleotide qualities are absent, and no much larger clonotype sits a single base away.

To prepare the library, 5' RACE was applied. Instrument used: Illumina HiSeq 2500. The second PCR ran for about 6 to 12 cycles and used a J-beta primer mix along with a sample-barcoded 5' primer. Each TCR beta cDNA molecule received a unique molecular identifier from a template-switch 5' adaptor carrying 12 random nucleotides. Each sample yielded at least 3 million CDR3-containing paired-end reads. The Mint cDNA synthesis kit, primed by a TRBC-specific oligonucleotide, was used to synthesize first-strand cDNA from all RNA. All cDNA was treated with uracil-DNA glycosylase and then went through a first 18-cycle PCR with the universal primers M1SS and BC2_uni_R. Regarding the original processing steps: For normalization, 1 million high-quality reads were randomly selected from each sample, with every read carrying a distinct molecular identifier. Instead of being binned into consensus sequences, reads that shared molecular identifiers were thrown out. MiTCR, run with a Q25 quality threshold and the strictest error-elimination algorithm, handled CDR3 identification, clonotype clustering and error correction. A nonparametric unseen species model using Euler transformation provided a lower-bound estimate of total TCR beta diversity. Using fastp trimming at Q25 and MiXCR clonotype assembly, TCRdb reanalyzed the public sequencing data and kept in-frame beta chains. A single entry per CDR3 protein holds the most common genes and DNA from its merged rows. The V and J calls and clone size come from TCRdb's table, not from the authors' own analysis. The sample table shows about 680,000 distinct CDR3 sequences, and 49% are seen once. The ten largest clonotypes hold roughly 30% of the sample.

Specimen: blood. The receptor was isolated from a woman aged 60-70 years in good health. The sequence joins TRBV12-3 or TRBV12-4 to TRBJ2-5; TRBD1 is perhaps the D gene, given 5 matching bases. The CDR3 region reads CASTLGRGEAYF. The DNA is TGTGCCAGCACTCTGGGTAGGGGCGAGGCGTACTTC.